A selection of T cell receptor beta chains follows, all from one sample in a study of vaccination effects on CD4 cells after COVID-19. What these receptors recognize is not known. Some clones are missing from TCRdb's copy, which holds only in-frame ones; the method was immunoSEQ multiplex PCR. The repertoire has around 63,000 clones, over 70% of them found once; the top ten carry roughly 4%. Sequenced material: CD4+ T cells from PBMCs cultured with HCoV-OC43 spike peptides, taken before COVID-19 vaccination. The receptors here all came from a human donor who received a COVID-19 vaccine. The CDR3 runs from the conserved cysteine through the conserved F or W. The D gene is left open where the match is weak. Some rows mark clone size as missing; the rest say once, few, many or name a class of expanded clone.

>TRBD1|16|TRBJ1-4|-|TRBV5-1
TGCGCCAGCAGCTTGGGGGGGACAGCCCGGGTAGAAAAACTGTTTTTT
CASSLGGTARVEKLFF
>-|13|TRBJ1-1|few|TRBV4-1
TGCGCCAGCAGCCGGGCGAAAGGTTTTGAAGCTTTCTTT
CASSRAKGFEAFF
>-|15|TRBJ1-4|-|TRBV5-6
TGTGCCAGCAGCTTGGACAAGGGTGTGGGTGAAAAACTGTTTTTT
CASSLDKGVGEKLFF
>-|11|TRBJ1-2|-|TRBV20-1
TGCAGTGCTAGGGGGACGTCGGGCTACACCTTC
CSARGTSGYTF
>-|14|TRBJ1-2|-|TRBV5-1
TGCGCCAGCAGCCAACTACAAGCTAACTATGGCTACACCTTC
CASSQLQANYGYTF
>-|12|TRBJ2-1|few|TRBV10-3
TGTGCCATCAGTGTTCTGAGCAATGAGCAGTTCTTC
CAISVLSNEQFF
>-|14|TRBJ1-2|-|TRBV14
TGTGCCAGCAGCCAATCTCTAGGGGACTATGGCTACACCTTC
CASSQSLGDYGYTF
>-|13|TRBJ2-5|-|TRBV6-5
TGTGCCAGCAGTTTTCCCCCCGCAGAGACCCAGTACTTC
CASSFPPAETQYF
>-|13|TRBJ1-2|-|TRBV24-1
TGTGCCACCAGTGAAACACCTAACTATGGCTACACCTTC
CATSETPNYGYTF
>-|16|TRBJ1-3|-|TRBV10-1
TGCGCCAGCAGTGCCGGGACTTCAGTCACTGGAAACACCATATATTTT
CASSAGTSVTGNTIYF
>TRBD1|13|TRBJ2-2|few|TRBV2
TGTGCCAGCAGGTTCCAGGGGGCCGGGGAGCTGTTTTTT
CASRFQGAGELFF
>-|14|TRBJ1-2|-|TRBV28
TGTGCCAGCAGTTTAACGGCCACACCCTATGGCTACACCTTC
CASSLTATPYGYTF
>-|13|TRBJ1-3|-|TRBV7-8
TGTGCCAGCAGCTACACTACAAGCAACACCATATATTTT
CASSYTTSNTIYF
>-|16|TRBJ2-1|-|TRBV5-8
TGTGCCAGCCCGACCGCGCACCAACGGGGTGGGAACGAGCAGTTCTTC
CASPTAHQRGGNEQFF
>-|15|TRBJ2-1|-|TRBV21-1
TGTGCCAGCAGCTGTAGCGGGGGGCAGAACAATGAGCAGTTCTTC
CASSCSGGQNNEQFF
>-|14|TRBJ1-1|-|TRBV3-1/TRBV3-2
TGTGCCAGCAGCGGCCGCGGGGGGGACACTGAAGCTTTCTTT
CASSGRGGDTEAFF
>-|13|TRBJ2-4|-|TRBV30
TGTGCCTGGAAAGAGCTAGCCAAAAACATTCAGTACTTC
CAWKELAKNIQYF
>-|14|TRBJ1-1|-|TRBV7-2
TGTGCCAGCAGCTTGGACAGAGGGGACACTGAAGCTTTCTTT
CASSLDRGDTEAFF
>-|15|TRBJ2-5|-|TRBV5-3
TGTGCCAGAAGCCATCGGACAGATAAAAAAGAGACCCAGTACTTC
CARSHRTDKKETQYF
>-|13|TRBJ2-4|-|TRBV7-2
TGTGCCAGCAGCAGGGCGGCCAAAAACATTCAGTACTTC
CASSRAAKNIQYF
>TRBD1|14|TRBJ1-6|-|TRBV25-1
TGTGCCAGCAGCCGGACAGGGATGAATTCACCCCTCCACTTT
CASSRTGMNSPLHF
>-|14|TRBJ2-2|-|TRBV10-1
TGCGCCAGCAATACAGGGTTGGTCACCGGGGAGCTGTTTTTT
CASNTGLVTGELFF
>-|14|TRBJ1-2|few|TRBV7-8
TGTGCCAGCAGCTTTGGGGGGGCTAACTATGGCTACACCTTC
CASSFGGANYGYTF
>TRBD1|15|TRBJ2-5|-|TRBV28
TGTGCCAGCAGTTCAGGACAGGAGTTTTCAGAGACCCAGTACTTC
CASSSGQEFSETQYF
>TRBD1|14|TRBJ1-2|-|TRBV7-9
TGTGCCAGCAGACTAGTGGGGGACAGGGCTGGCTACACCTTC
CASRLVGDRAGYTF
>TRBD1|15|TRBJ1-1|-|TRBV28
TGTGCCAGCAGTTTAAGGGGGCCGGTGAACACTGAAGCTTTCTTT
CASSLRGPVNTEAFF
>-|12|TRBJ1-5|-|TRBV28
TGTGCCAGCAGGGGACCCCTAGTCGCCCAGCATTTT
CASRGPLVAQHF
>-|13|TRBJ1-3|-|TRBV10-2
TGCGCCAGCAGGGACACCTCTGGAAACACCATATATTTT
CASRDTSGNTIYF
>-|17|TRBJ2-6|-|TRBV7-8
TGTGCCAGCAGCGCGCCGGGACGGGGGACCGGGGCCAACGTCCTGACTTTC
CASSAPGRGTGANVLTF
>TRBD2|15|TRBJ2-2|-|TRBV5-1
TGCGCCAGCAGCTTACCTAGCGGGGGCGCCGGGGAGCTGTTTTTT
CASSLPSGGAGELFF
>-|15|TRBJ2-6|-|TRBV12-5
TGTGCTAGTGGTACGGACAGAACTGGGGCCAACGTCCTGACTTTC
CASGTDRTGANVLTF
>-|15|TRBJ2-1|-|TRBV19
TGTGCCAGTAGTATGGCTAGTACGGGTTACAATGAGCAGTTCTTC
CASSMASTGYNEQFF
>-|13|TRBJ1-1|few|TRBV24-1
TGTGCCACCAGTGAGGAGGACAGTGCTGAAGCTTTCTTT
CATSEEDSAEAFF
>-|13|TRBJ1-1|-|TRBV12-3/TRBV12-4
TGTGCCAGCAGCCCCCGCAGGAACACTGAAGCTTTCTTT
CASSPRRNTEAFF
>-|13|TRBJ1-1|few|TRBV22-1
TGTCCTGGGAGCGCACCGGTGAACACTGAAGCTTTCTTT
CPGSAPVNTEAFF
>-|16|TRBJ2-5|-|TRBV7-6
TGTGCCAGCAGCTTAGTGGGGGGGGCAGTCCAAGAGACCCAGTACTTC
CASSLVGGAVQETQYF
>-|13|TRBJ1-5|-|TRBV30
TGTGCCTGGAGCCGGGACAGCAATCAGCCCCAGCATTTT
CAWSRDSNQPQHF
>TRBD1|16|TRBJ1-2|-|TRBV24-1
TGTGCCACCAGTGATGTCTCCAGGGGGCTCTTCTATGGCTACACCTTC
CATSDVSRGLFYGYTF
>-|16|TRBJ1-1|-|TRBV4-1
TGCGCCAGCAGCCAGTTCGATGGGGGGAGAGCCACTGAAGCTTTCTTT
CASSQFDGGRATEAFF
>-|14|TRBJ1-2|-|TRBV6-1
TGTGCCAGCAGCGACCGCCTTCTTAACTATGGCTACACCTTC
CASSDRLLNYGYTF
>TRBD1|15|TRBJ1-1|-|TRBV23-1
TGCGCCAGCAAACCACGGGACAGGCTGAACACTGAAGCTTTCTTT
CASKPRDRLNTEAFF
>-|16|TRBJ1-1|-|TRBV9
TGTGCCAGCAGCCCTCCCGGGAGGGGGATGAACACTGAAGCTTTCTTT
CASSPPGRGMNTEAFF
>TRBD1|14|TRBJ1-1|few|TRBV5-1
TGCGCCAGCAGCACAGGGGGATTATACACTGAAGCTTTCTTT
CASSTGGLYTEAFF
>TRBD1|15|TRBJ2-1|-|TRBV24-1
TGTGCCACCAGTGCTCAGGGGGCTTCCTACAATGAGCAGTTCTTC
CATSAQGASYNEQFF
>-|20|TRBJ1-6|-|TRBV3-1/TRBV3-2
TGTGCCAGCAGCCATCTTTTGGGCCTAGGAGGGAACTCCTATAATTCACCCCTCCACTTT
CASSHLLGLGGNSYNSPLHF
>-|15|TRBJ1-2|-|TRBV5-1
TGCGCCAGCAGCACCGGACAGTATGCTAACTATGGCTACACCTTC
CASSTGQYANYGYTF